This TCR beta chain was recorded in a study of glioma-infiltrating T cells. Study-level points and caveats: Tissue-blood divergence was below expectation in non-neoplastic patients, above in gliomas. Very few CDR3 sequences were shared between tissue and blood.

As to this clonotype: Its antigen is not known.

Using RNA template, CDR3s of TCR alpha and beta were amplified with iRepertoire arm-PCR. One-step reverse transcription and amplification started from roughly 100-400 ng of tissue mRNA or PBMC total RNA. Via MiXCR, TCRdb re-called the multiplex PCR reads, giving one row per CDR3 protein. In the table there are 44,000 or so distinct CDR3 sequences, about 22% of which are singletons. Sequenced: glioma tissue, nonneoplastic brain tissue, or PBMCs (not recorded which). The origin of this receptor is a human donor with low-grade glioma or glioblastoma, undergoing nonglioma brain surgery, or in good health (not recorded which).

CDR3 sequence reads: CASSANGTRVEQFF. The CDR3 DNA is TGTGCCAGCAGTGCGAACGGGACTAGGGTTGAGCAGTTCTTC. The genes are TRBV2 and TRBJ2-1; 8 bases line up with TRBD2. The CDR3 runs to 14 residues. Germline CDR1 is SNHLY and CDR2 is FYNNEI. The V and J ends lost 4 bases and 9 bases, in that order; junction bases with no gene match: 8. Together with reference TRBV2 and TRBJ2-1, the CDR3 gives the full variable domain: EPEVTQTPSHQVTQMGQEVILRCVPISNHLYFYWYRQILGQKVEFLVSFYNNEISEKSEIFDDQFSVERPDGSNFTLKIRSTKLEDSAMYFCASSANGTRVEQFFGPGTRLTVL.